This TCR beta chain originates from a study of T cells and Merkel cell carcinoma outcomes. Whole-study results and caveats: Repertoire plus T-cell density reportedly predicted Merkel cell carcinoma outcomes.

Points on this clone: Its specificity is unknown.

This CDR3 region has 16 residues. CDR1 is SGHNT, CDR2 YENEEA, per germline. Trimming removed 4 bases at V and 4 bases at J, with 18 bases between. Generated by immunoSEQ multiplex PCR, the TCRdb table keeps only in-frame clones and is missing some. Seen here are some 19,000 clones, approximately 80% observed once, and the top ten hold approximately 3.3%. This sequence joins TRBV11-3 and TRBJ2-3; D may be TRBD2 (6 bases). This clonotype originated in a human donor with Merkel cell carcinoma. Sequencing was done on a sample of tumor tissue from Merkel cell carcinoma. The CDR3 sequence is CASSSRPGVTSDTQYF. The CDR3 DNA sequence: TGTGCCAGCAGCTCGAGGCCGGGAGTTACATCAGATACGCAGTATTTT.